Listed here are 31 T cell receptor beta chains from one sample, sequenced in a study of T cells in Graves' hyperthyroidism and ophthalmopathy (dated by TCRdb to the late 2010s). The library was made by multiplex PCR. Reads for this sample came from an Illumina HiSeq 2000. The TCR beta CDR3 regions were amplified from the RNA transcripts. The first round of RT-PCR for the TCR CDR3 was performed with the HTBI primer set and the Qiagen OneStep RT-PCR kit. TCRdb redid the processing of the public reads, applying fastp at Q25 and MiXCR, and retained in-frame beta chains. Rows matching on CDR3 protein sequence are summarized as one entry with the most common DNA and genes. Recorded for this sample are 690,000 or so distinct CDR3 sequences; about 17% of them occurred a single time. The top ten hold 15% to 20% of the sample. The sequenced material came from blood. All receptors derive from a woman between 50 and 59 years old with Graves' hyperthyroidism that later progressed to Graves' ophthalmopathy.

This clonotype was recorded at least ten times. The rearrangement joins TRBV20-1 to TRBJ2-1; 7 bases match TRBD1. The length of the CDR3 is 13 residues. Per germline, CDR1 DFQATT and CDR2 SNEGSKA (reference sequence). CDR3 sequence (DNA): TGCCGCGGACAGGCGAGCTCCTACAATGAGCAGTTCTTC. Protein sequence: CRGQASSYNEQFF.

Only a few counts were recorded for this clonotype. The J gene is TRBJ2-5, the V gene TRBV4-2; the D is unclear. Trimming cost V 4 bases and J 5 bases, with 11 bases left between them. Germline V gene lookup returns CDR1 LGHNA and CDR2 YNFKEQ. The CDR3 runs to 13 residues. The CDR3 spells CASSPGPWETQYF. The CDR3 DNA sequence: TGTGCCAGCAGCCCCGGGCCGTGGGAGACCCAGTACTTC.

This clonotype was detected ten times or more. The rearrangement links TRBV11-3 to TRBJ2-7; maybe TRBD1 (5 bases). The CDR3 runs 14 residues. Trimming took off 7 bases at V and 2 bases at J, with 15 bases between the two ends. Germline loops: CDR1 SGHNT, CDR2 YENEEA. DNA for the CDR3: TGTGCCAGCACCCCAGGGCCGGTTGCCTACGAGCAGTACTTC. Translating it yields CASTPGPVAYEQYF.

This chain uses TRBV15 with TRBJ2-3; 11 bases map to TRBD2. The germline V gene has CDR1 LNHNV and CDR2 YYDKDF (reference sequence). The V and J ends lost 0 bases and 10 bases, in that order; junction bases with no gene match: 3. The CDR3 has 14 residues. This chain's CDR3 is CATSRELAGEAQYF. In nucleotides, the CDR3 is TGTGCCACCAGCAGAGAACTAGCGGGGGAAGCGCAGTATTTT. The complete variable domain, with remaining parts taken from reference TRBV15 and TRBJ2-3, reads DAMVIQNPRYQVTQFGKPVTLSCSQTLNHNVMYWYQQKSSQAPKLLFHYYDKDFNNEADTPDNFQSRRPNTSFCFLDIRSPGLGDTAMYLCATSRELAGEAQYFGPGTRLTVL.

This clonotype has more than one count but fewer than ten. The gene calls are TRBV5-1 and TRBJ2-2; maybe TRBD2 (6 bases). V gave up 3 bases and J gave up 4 bases, with 16 bases separating them. CDR3 length: 16 amino acids. The germline V gene encodes CDR1 SGHRS and CDR2 YFSETQ. The CDR3 reads CASSWLARGTTGELFF. The CDR3 DNA sequence: TGCGCCAGCAGCTGGCTGGCACGGGGGACCACCGGGGAGCTGTTTTTT.

This clonotype was seen repeatedly, ten times or more. The chain links TRBV11-2 to TRBJ2-1, with 15 bases matching TRBD2. The CDR3 loop spans 17 amino acids. J was trimmed by 4 bases and V by 5 bases; bases with no gene match: 6. Germline CDR1 is SGHAT and CDR2 is FQNNGV. The CDR3 region has the DNA TGTGCCAGCAGCCCCCGGACTAGCGGGGGGGCATACAATGAGCAGTTCTTC. Encoded protein: CASSPRTSGGAYNEQFF.

This clonotype occurred many times. One end of the junction does not line up with germline, which may come from a read error. J is TRBJ2-3 and V is TRBV11-2; a weak D match, TRBD2 (5 bases). In germline, CDR1 is SGHAT, CDR2 FQNNGV. The CDR3 consists of 15 residues. CDR3 in amino acids: CASRLLLGGTDTQYF. DNA of the CDR3: TGTGCCAGCCGCTTACTTCTGGGAGGCACAGATACGCAGTATTTT.

This clonotype occurred many times. CDR3 residues: CSARAPSWVQETQYF. The CDR3 coding sequence is TGCAGTGCTAGAGCTCCTAGCTGGGTTCAAGAGACCCAGTACTTC. The J gene is TRBJ2-5, the V gene TRBV20-1; tentatively, D is TRBD2 (5 bases). Germline V lookup: CDR1 DFQATT, CDR2 SNEGSKA (reference sequence). The CDR3 is 15 residues long. Deletions cut 1 base from V and 2 bases from J, with 14 bases between.

This clonotype was counted at least ten times. The V gene is TRBV7-2, the J gene TRBJ2-1; 12 bases map to TRBD2. Germline-derived CDR1 and CDR2 are SGHTA and FQGNSA. V was pared by 4 bases and J by 4 bases, with 2 bases of the junction left unmatched. The length of the CDR3 is 15 residues. The DNA of the CDR3 is TGTGCCAGCAGCTGGCTAGCGGGGGGGTACAATGAGCAGTTCTTC. Translating it yields CASSWLAGGYNEQFF.

The chain joins TRBV6-1 to TRBJ2-4; 9 bases are a match to TRBD1. CDR1 and CDR2 (germline): MNHNS, SASEGT. The length of the CDR3 is 15 residues. Germline trimming cut 10 bases from V and 8 bases from J; bases unmatched to any gene: 15. Written as DNA, the CDR3 is TGTGCCACCGCCGGGACAGGGCGCGTTCTGGACATTCAGTACTTC. This sequence encodes CATAGTGRVLDIQYF.

This chain links TRBV27 with TRBJ2-2, with 11 bases fitting TRBD1. With V trimmed by 6 bases and J by 5 bases, 8 bases remained unmatched. CDR1 MNHEY and CDR2 SMNVEV come from the germline V gene (reference sequence). The CDR3 runs 16 residues. The CDR3 nucleotides read TGTGCCAGCAGCCCCTTAGGACAGGGGGCGACCGGGGAGCTGTTTTTT. It translates to CASSPLGQGATGELFF.

The V gene is TRBV9, the J gene TRBJ2-5; D is undetermined. V was cut by 3 bases and J by 4 bases, with 10 bases left in between. The CDR3 contains 13 residues. CDR1 is SGDLS, CDR2 YYNGEE, per germline. The CDR3 bases are TGTGCCAGCAGCGCCCCCTCGGTAGAGACCCAGTACTTC. The encoded protein is CASSAPSVETQYF. Supplemented by reference TRBV9 and TRBJ2-5, the full variable domain reads DSGVTQTPKHLITATGQRVTLRCSPRSGDLSVYWYQQSLDQGLQFLIQYYNGEERAKGNILERFSAQQFPDLHSELNLSSLELGDSALYFCASSAPSVETQYFGPGTRLLVL.

This clonotype was detected only a few times. One end of the junction is discordant with germline, which a read error may explain. The chain carries TRBV7-3 and TRBJ1-1, with D perhaps TRBD1 (5 bases). The CDR3 is 13 residues long. Germline loops: CDR1 SGHTA, CDR2 FQGTGA. The CDR3 DNA is TGTGCCAGCACCTTAGGGGATGGAACTGAAGCTTTCTTT. Translating gives CASTLGDGTEAFF.

The J gene is TRBJ2-2, the V gene TRBV7-6, with 8 bases identical to TRBD2. Trimming removed 1 base from V and 5 bases from J; junction bases left unmatched: 9. CDR3 length: 17 residues. The germline gives CDR1 SGHVS, CDR2 FNYEAQ. CDR3 DNA: TGTGCCAGCAGCTTAGGGCGGGCTAGCGGGCGGACCGGGGAGCTGTTTTTT. Amino acids: CASSLGRASGRTGELFF.

The chain links TRBV5-5 to TRBJ2-1, with unresolved D. With 3 bases removed from V and 12 bases from J, the gap between germline ends came to 19 bases. The CDR3 contains 14 residues. Germline CDR1 and CDR2: SGHKS and YYEKEE (reference sequence). The CDR3 sequence: CASSSAGVYTRQFF. The CDR3 DNA reads TGTGCCAGCAGCTCTGCTGGGGTTTATACGCGGCAGTTCTTC. The full variable domain, in which reference TRBV5-5 and TRBJ2-1 provide the parts outside the CDR3, is DAGVTQSPTHLIKTRGQQVTLRCSPISGHKSVSWYQQVLGQGPQFIFQYYEKEERGRGNFPDRFSARQFPNYSSELNVNALLLGDSALYLCASSSAGVYTRQFFGPGTRLTVL.

The rearrangement joins TRBV30 to TRBJ1-2; TRBD1 agrees at 10 bases. J was trimmed by 5 bases and V by 2 bases; bases with no gene match: 11. The germline gives CDR1 GTSNPN, CDR2 SVGIG (reference sequence). This CDR3 spans 16 amino acids. Written as DNA, the CDR3 is TGTGCCTGGAGTTTCTCTCCGGGACAGGGGTTGTATGGCTACACCTTC. Encoded protein: CAWSFSPGQGLYGYTF. Full variable domain (missing parts from reference TRBV30 and TRBJ1-2): SQTIHQWPATLVQPVGSPLSLECTVEGTSNPNLYWYRQAAGRGLQLLFYSVGIGQISSEVPQNLSASRPQDRQFILSSKKLLLSDSGFYLCAWSFSPGQGLYGYTFGSGTRLTVV.

In its sample, this clonotype was seen many times. This chain connects TRBV10-3 to TRBJ1-1; TRBD1 agrees at 8 bases. V was pared by 2 bases and J by 1 base, with 0 bases of the junction left unmatched. From germline, CDR1 is ENHRY and CDR2 SYGVKD. The CDR3 loop spans 14 amino acids. CDR3 protein: CAISEGQGNTEAFF. As DNA, the CDR3 is TGTGCCATCAGTGAGGGACAGGGGAACACTGAAGCTTTCTTT.

This clonotype has at least ten counts. The chain combines TRBV6-1 with TRBJ1-1; 7 bases are a match to TRBD1. With 1 base clipped from V and 4 bases from J, the junction kept 3 bases outside the gene matches. CDR3 size: 14 residues. The germline CDR1 and CDR2 sequences are MNHNS and SASEGT. The CDR3 nucleotides read TGTGCCAGCAGTGAAGAAAGGGGGCTCACTGAAGCTTTCTTT. This gives the protein CASSEERGLTEAFF.

In its sample, this clonotype was seen many times. The chain uses TRBV20-1 and TRBJ2-3; a weak D match, TRBD2 (6 bases). Looked up from germline, CDR1 is DFQATT and CDR2 is SNEGSKA (reference sequence). Trimming took off 6 bases at V and 1 base at J, with 20 bases between the two ends. This CDR3 has 16 residues. The CDR3 nucleotides are TGCAGTGCGCCCCGGGACTCCGGGTGGGGCACAGATACGCAGTATTTT. The encoded protein is CSAPRDSGWGTDTQYF.

This clonotype turned up a few times. The rearrangement uses TRBV6-9 and TRBJ1-5; D gene ambiguous. V lost 1 base to trimming and J lost 5 bases, with 9 bases between them. The CDR3 is 14 residues long. Germline CDR1 and CDR2: MNHGY and SVAAGI. Here the CDR3 reads CASSYFDIDQPQHF. The CDR3 DNA reads TGTGCCAGCAGTTATTTCGACATAGATCAGCCCCAGCATTTT.

This clonotype was counted a few times. This sequence joins TRBV6-2 or TRBV6-3 and TRBJ1-4; D is ambiguous. V was clipped by 2 bases and J by 7 bases, with 2 bases between them. Germline V lookup: CDR1 MNHEY, CDR2 SVGEGT. There are 11 residues in the CDR3. In nucleotides, the CDR3 is TGTGCCAGCAGTTACCTTGAAAAACTGTTTTTT. It encodes CASSYLEKLFF.

This clonotype was seen ten or more times. The chain uses TRBV12-3 or TRBV12-4 and TRBJ1-1; TRBD1 might be the D (6 bases). Between the trimmed V and J ends, which lost 7 bases and 3 bases, there was a span of 12 bases. The CDR3 consists of 13 residues. CDR3 in amino acids: CASTPGVDTEAFF. The CDR3 region has the DNA TGTGCCAGCACCCCAGGGGTTGACACTGAAGCTTTCTTT.

The chain has TRBV3-1 and TRBJ2-7; D may be TRBD2 (6 bases). Trimming shortened V by 1 base and J by 3 bases, and 16 bases separated the two germline ends. Germline CDR1 LGHDT, CDR2 YNNKEL (reference sequence). The CDR3 is 16 amino acids. The CDR3 sequence: CASSQVQAGGRYEQYF. Written as DNA, the CDR3 is TGTGCCAGCAGCCAAGTACAGGCCGGGGGACGCTACGAGCAGTACTTC.

This rearrangement joins TRBV7-9 to TRBJ1-5; tentative D call: TRBD1 (5 bases). V was cut by 0 bases and J by 9 bases, with 9 bases left in between. The CDR3 sequence is 13 residues long. Germline V gene lookup returns CDR1 SEHNR and CDR2 FQNEAQ (reference sequence). The CDR3 loop is CASSLAGEAPQHF. The CDR3 nucleotides read TGTGCCAGCAGCTTAGCAGGGGAGGCGCCCCAGCATTTT.

This clonotype was detected a few times. In nucleotides, the CDR3 is TGTGCCAGCAGTGGGGCGAGCGGGGGGCACAATGAGCAGTTCTTC. Protein sequence: CASSGASGGHNEQFF. V usage is TRBV2 and J usage is TRBJ2-1; TRBD2 agrees at 9 bases. The CDR3 is made up of 15 amino acids. J gave up 5 bases and V 4 bases, and 6 bases lay outside the gene matches. Per the germline V gene, CDR1 is SNHLY and CDR2 is FYNNEI.

The J gene is TRBJ1-2, the V gene TRBV7-6, with TRBD1 matching over 7 bases. The CDR3 totals 15 residues. V was pared by 0 bases and J by 11 bases, with 12 bases of the junction left unmatched. The V gene's germline CDR1 is SGHVS and CDR2 FNYEAQ. The CDR3 spells CASSLAPPGTASYTF. The DNA of the CDR3 is TGTGCCAGCAGCTTAGCCCCTCCAGGGACAGCTTCTTACACCTTC.

This clonotype has at least ten counts. This chain uses TRBV12-3 or TRBV12-4 with TRBJ1-5; 7 nucleotides agree with TRBD1. This CDR3 is built from 14 residues. V dropped 4 bases and J dropped 6; count of bases not matched to a gene: 6. The CDR3: CASSSTGVVQPQHF. In nucleotides, the CDR3 is TGTGCCAGCAGTTCCACAGGGGTGGTTCAGCCCCAGCATTTT.

This clonotype was detected a few times. The rearrangement links TRBV29-1 to TRBJ2-3; 15 positions match TRBD2. The trim removed 7 bases at V and 2 bases at J, leaving 7 bases unmatched. CDR3 length: 16 residues. The germline V gene has CDR1 SQVTM and CDR2 ANQGSEA. The CDR3 protein is CSAQGLAGGITDTQYF. The CDR3 DNA is TGCAGCGCTCAGGGACTAGCGGGGGGCATCACAGATACGCAGTATTTT.

This clonotype was detected a few times. V is TRBV19 and J is TRBJ2-7, with 12 nucleotides matching TRBD1. The V gene end was trimmed by 8 bases and the J gene end by 4 bases; junction bases not matched to a gene: 3. CDR1 is LNHDA, CDR2 SQIVND, per germline (reference sequence). The CDR3 has 13 residues. The CDR3 DNA is TGTGCCAGTGGGGACAGGGGGCGGTACGAGCAGTACTTC. The encoded protein is CASGDRGRYEQYF.

Points on this clonotype: One base away lies a much larger clone, so this may be a sequencing read error. This rearrangement joins TRBV11-2 to TRBJ1-2; a possible D gene is TRBD1 (5 bases). The CDR3 runs to 15 residues. The germline CDR1 and CDR2 sequences are SGHAT and FQNNGV. Deletions cut 4 bases from V and 2 bases from J, with 14 bases between. The CDR3 bases are TGTGCCAGCAGCTCTGGTCAGGGCGAGAACTATGGCTACACCTTC. Its protein product is CASSSGQGENYGYTF.

The chain carries TRBV27 and TRBJ1-5; D remains ambiguous. This CDR3 spans 19 amino acids. V dropped 2 bases and J dropped 0 bases, with 20 bases sitting between them. Germline CDR1 and CDR2: MNHEY and SMNVEV (reference sequence). CDR3 sequence reads: CASSLKGTTLYYSNQPQHF. The CDR3 DNA follows: TGTGCCAGCAGTTTAAAGGGTACTACTCTATACTATAGCAATCAGCCCCAGCATTTT.